This note documents a single T cell receptor (beta chain) sequence. This clone's antigen is unknown. No base-level quality is on record; no much larger clone is a single base apart. Genomic DNA was extracted from sorted cells for sequencing of the TCRbeta CDR3 region. The immunoSEQ Assay was used for sequencing of TCRbeta CDR3 regions. The source is immuneACCESS, and TCRdb retained only in-frame sequences with V and J called. Part of the clones is not carried over; for the studies checked, unresolved V genes explain less than half of this, and the remainder is unexplained. The sample data list 30,000 to 35,000 clones, and around 80% of these were observed just once. The ten largest clones represent approximately 11% of the sample. The trial excluded patients who had a history of autoimmune disease or were on systemic immunosuppression. In every dose cohort, peripheral blood was drawn for TCR sequencing at baseline, cycle 4 day 1, and cycle 7 day 1. Samples were obtained from an open-label, multicenter, first-in-human phase I dose-escalation trial of ivuxolimab. The trial enrolled adults with locally advanced or metastatic head and neck squamous cell, hepatocellular, melanoma or renal cell carcinoma. Before TCR sequencing, CD4+ T cells and CD8+ T cells were sorted from peripheral blood as separate populations.

This sample is part of a study of OX40 agonist ivuxolimab in advanced cancers. Notes on the research overall: Ivuxolimab was a fully human IgG2 agonistic monoclonal antibody targeting the costimulatory receptor OX40 (CD134). The purpose of peripheral TCRbeta sequencing was to test whether ivuxolimab changed TCR sequence diversity and led to clonal T-cell expansion. The paper reports the monotherapy dose-escalation portion (N = 52 patients) of the phase I ivuxolimab trial. Patients were allowed to have had prior anti-PD-1, anti-PD-L1 or anti-CTLA-4 therapy, and approximately 40% of the dose-escalation patients had been treated with checkpoint inhibitors. Three dose-escalation patients achieved partial responses, one with hepatocellular carcinoma and two with cutaneous melanoma. Intravenous ivuxolimab was administered to patients every 2 weeks at six dose levels: 0.01, 0.1, 0.3, 1.5, 3 and 10 mg/kg. Of the approximately 50 dose-escalation patients, hepatocellular carcinoma was present in some 19, melanoma in approximately 15, renal cell carcinoma in 9 and head and neck cancer in 9. In the dose-escalation cohort, 82.7% of patients were male, and the mean age was approximately 64 years, with a range of about 20 to 79. On the study overall, not on this receptor specifically: The antigen specificity of the peripheral T cells that underwent clonal expansion was not determined. Low levels of normalized T-cell clonal expansion were also seen in some patients who did not respond. In the 0.1-3.0 mg/kg groups, partial responders had among the lowest normalized peripheral clonal expansion, particularly in CD8+ T cells. At doses of 0.1 to 3.0 mg/kg, clonal expansion of both CD4+ and CD8+ T cells in blood was seen between baseline and week 6. On average, CD8+ T cells showed more expanded clones than CD4+ T cells after ivuxolimab.

The CDR3 runs 15 amino acids, cysteine and phenylalanine included. This entry keeps only the CDR3 DNA: 45 bases, framed from base 1. Ends trimmed: V by 3 bases, J by 9 bases; bases unmatched to a gene: 12. The germline V gene supplies CDR1 SGDLS and CDR2 YYNGEE. Recombination linked TRBV9 to TRBJ2-1, with TRBD1 matching 7 junction bases. The clonotype was recovered from an adult with an advanced solid tumor such as melanoma, head and neck, liver or kidney cancer. The specimen was CD4+ or CD8+ T cells sorted from blood, collected in a trial of the OX40 agonist ivuxolimab. CDR3 protein: CASSALPDRNFEQFF. The DNA is as follows: TGTGCCAGCAGCGCCTTACCGGACAGGAACTTTGAGCAGTTCTTC.